The following is a T cell receptor beta chain sequence with its context. Germline loops: CDR1 MNHNY, CDR2 SVGAGI (reference sequence). CDR3 size: 14 residues. J lost 4 bases, V lost 6 bases, and 8 bases had no gene match. The source of the sample is a study of blood T cell repertoires in COVID-19. Turning to the study itself: COVID-19 samples, acute and convalescent, were from the United States, Italy and Spain.

Profiling relied on immunoSEQ multiplex PCR, and the TCRdb table lists in-frame clones only, not all of them. The sample includes around 260,000 clones, about 88% of them seen just once. This clonotype was obtained from a man aged 30 to 39 with active or convalescent COVID-19. The source material was peripheral blood. This chain links TRBV6-6 with TRBJ1-2, with 7 bases that match TRBD1. CDR3 region: CASRGGQAIYGYTF. In nucleotides, the CDR3 is TGTGCCAGCAGAGGAGGACAGGCGATCTATGGCTACACCTTC.